This T cell receptor beta chain was found in a study of blood T cell repertoires in COVID-19. V shed 7 bases and J 1 base; nucleotides not matched to a gene: 7. The V gene's germline CDR1 is MDHEN and CDR2 SYDVKM. The CDR3 has 16 amino acids. Clones were read by immunoSEQ multiplex PCR, and TCRdb kept only the in-frame ones, dropping some. The sample lists some 80,000 clones; approximately 79% were seen once. The chain combines TRBV28 with TRBJ2-3, with 11 bases lining up with TRBD2. This sequence was found in a woman older than 75 with active or convalescent COVID-19. The sequencing sample was made of peripheral blood. The CDR3 coding sequence is TGTGCCAGCACCGCGGGACTAGCGGACCGCACAGATACGCAGTATTTT. Its translation: CASTAGLADRTDTQYF.